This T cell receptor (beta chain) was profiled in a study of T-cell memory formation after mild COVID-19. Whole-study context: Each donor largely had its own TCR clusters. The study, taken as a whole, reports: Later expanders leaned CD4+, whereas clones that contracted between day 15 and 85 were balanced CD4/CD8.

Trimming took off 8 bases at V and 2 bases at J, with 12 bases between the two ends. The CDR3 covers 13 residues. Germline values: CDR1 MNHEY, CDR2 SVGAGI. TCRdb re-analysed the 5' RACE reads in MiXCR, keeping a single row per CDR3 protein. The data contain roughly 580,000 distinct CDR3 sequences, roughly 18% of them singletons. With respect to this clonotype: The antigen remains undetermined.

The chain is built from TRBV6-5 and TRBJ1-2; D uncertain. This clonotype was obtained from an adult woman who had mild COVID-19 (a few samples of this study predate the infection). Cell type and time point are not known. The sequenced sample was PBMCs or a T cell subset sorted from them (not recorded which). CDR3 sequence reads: CASHPTANYGYTF. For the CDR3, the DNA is TGTGCCAGCCACCCAACGGCAAACTATGGCTACACCTTC.